This passage covers 25 T cell receptor beta chains from one sample sequenced in a study of Ad26.COV2.S vaccination and SARS-CoV-2 variants. Stated treatment: around 19 received Ad26.COV2.S at low or high dose, single or two shots; roughly 5 received placebo; per-sample allocation not given. It was on day 63 after the first vaccine or placebo injection that samples were taken. Assay: immunoSEQ multiplex PCR; the TCRdb copy retains only in-frame clones and omits some. This table holds 430,000 or so clones, about 91% found once. Sequences were derived from peripheral blood, sampled in a trial of Ad26.COV2.S vaccine versus placebo. The receptor set was obtained from a person between 18 and 65 years old who received the Ad26.COV2.S COVID-19 vaccine or a placebo.

The DNA for the CDR3 is TGCGCCAGCAGCCGGACAGGGCCGGAGACCCAGTACTTC. Its protein is CASSRTGPETQYF. This chain uses TRBV5-1 with TRBJ2-5; 8 bases line up with TRBD1. Germline-derived CDR1 and CDR2 are SGHRS and YFSETQ. There are 13 residues in the CDR3. Losses at the gene ends were 4 bases for V and 5 bases for J; bases not matched to a gene: 4.

The chain links TRBV4-3 to TRBJ2-5, with 10 bases matching TRBD2. The germline V gene encodes CDR1 LGHNA and CDR2 YSLEER. This CDR3 is 16 amino acids long. V lost 3 bases, J lost 2 bases, and 6 bases stayed unmatched. The CDR3 here is CASSQWTSGQQETQYF. In DNA, the CDR3 is TGCGCCAGCAGCCAGTGGACTAGCGGCCAACAAGAGACCCAGTACTTC.

The chain employs TRBV28 and TRBJ1-2; D is possibly TRBD1 (6 bases). Trimming shortened V by 1 base and J by 5 bases, and 14 bases separated the two germline ends. The V gene's germline CDR1 is MDHEN and CDR2 SYDVKM. CDR3 length: 15 amino acids. CDR3 loop: CASSLSPGEVYGYTF. The CDR3 region has the DNA TGTGCCAGCAGTTTATCCCCAGGGGAGGTATATGGCTACACCTTC.

This clone is a singleton in its sample. This rearrangement joins TRBV24-1 to TRBJ2-1, with 8 bases identical to TRBD1. The CDR3 has 20 residues. CDR1 KGHDR and CDR2 SFDVKD come from the germline V gene. V was clipped by 2 bases and J by 1 base; unmatched bases: 15. CDR3 sequence (DNA): TGTGCCACCAGTGATTCCGCCGGGACAGGACGTCTTGTGTCCTACAATGAGCAGTTCTTC. Amino acids: CATSDSAGTGRLVSYNEQFF.

The chain recombines TRBV5-1 with TRBJ1-4; 9 bases line up with TRBD1. The CDR3 sequence is 14 residues long. Trimming cost V 4 bases and J 7 bases; bases outside gene matches: 5. Germline assignment: CDR1 SGHRS and CDR2 YFSETQ. The CDR3 DNA is TGCGCCAGCAGCCCACAGGGGGCTGGTGAAAAACTGTTTTTT. Translation: CASSPQGAGEKLFF.

J is TRBJ1-2 and V is TRBV6-1; D is undetermined. In germline, CDR1 is MNHNS, CDR2 SASEGT. Between the trimmed V and J ends, which lost 2 bases and 0 bases, there was a span of 7 bases. CDR3 length: 14 amino acids. CDR3 sequence (DNA): TGTGCCAGCAGTGAATCAAGGCCTAACTATGGCTACACCTTC. This codes for CASSESRPNYGYTF.

The gene calls are TRBV5-4 and TRBJ1-1; TRBD1 agrees at 9 bases. The CDR3 consists of 14 residues. Per germline, CDR1 SGHNT and CDR2 YYREEE (reference sequence). With V trimmed by 4 bases and J by 5 bases, 6 bases remained unmatched. The CDR3 DNA is TGTGCCAGCAGCAAGAACAGGGGGCGGACTGAAGCTTTCTTT. Translating gives CASSKNRGRTEAFF.

The rearrangement uses TRBV10-3 and TRBJ1-1; TRBD1 might be the D (6 bases). Germline assignment: CDR1 ENHRY and CDR2 SYGVKD. This CDR3 comprises 15 residues. V shed 3 bases and J shed 1 base, with 12 bases lying between them. The CDR3 loop reads CAISESGAANTEAFF. The DNA of the CDR3 is TGTGCCATCAGTGAATCAGGGGCGGCGAACACTGAAGCTTTCTTT.

The rearrangement uses TRBV2 and TRBJ2-7, with a possible D match to TRBD2 (6 bases). The CDR3 has 14 amino acids. V gave up 6 bases and J gave up 7 bases, with 19 bases separating them. CDR1 is SNHLY and CDR2 is FYNNEI in the germline V gene. The CDR3 coding sequence is TGTGCCAGCAGCGTGGCTAGCGAGACGCAAGAGCAGTACGTC. Translation: CASSVASETQEQYV.

Only one count was recorded for this clone. The genes are TRBV4-3 and TRBJ1-5, with no clear D. Germline loops: CDR1 LGHNA, CDR2 YSLEER. The CDR3 spans 14 residues. Trimming pared 0 bases from V and 3 bases from J, leaving 6 bases between. The CDR3 DNA reads as TGCGCCAGCAGCCAAGAGGTCTTCAATCAGCCCCAGCATTTT. Translated: CASSQEVFNQPQHF.

The rearrangement joins TRBV24-1 to TRBJ2-1; no clear D gene. CDR1 is KGHDR, CDR2 SFDVKD, per germline. Between the trimmed V and J ends, which lost 4 bases and 4 bases, there was a span of 13 bases. There are 15 residues in the CDR3. The CDR3 reads CATSDPALGYNEQFF. The CDR3 region has the DNA TGTGCCACCAGTGACCCCGCCTTGGGGTACAATGAGCAGTTCTTC.

This clone was observed a single time. The rearrangement joins TRBV28 to TRBJ2-7, with a possible D match to TRBD2 (5 bases). Germline CDR1 is MDHEN and CDR2 is SYDVKM. The CDR3 length is 15 residues. Trimming shortened V by 4 bases and J by 6 bases, and 19 bases separated the two germline ends. The CDR3 coding sequence is TGTGCCAGCAGTTCGCATCCCGTTTGGGCGGGCGAGCAGTACTTC. It codes for CASSSHPVWAGEQYF.

This chain connects TRBV7-9 to TRBJ2-5, with a weak D call TRBD2 (6 bases). CDR3 length: 14 residues. V dropped 6 bases and J dropped 4 bases, with 15 bases sitting between them. The germline gives CDR1 SEHNR, CDR2 FQNEAQ (reference sequence). The CDR3 DNA reads as TGTGCCAGCAGGGGGACTGGGGGTTCAGAGACCCAGTACTTC. It translates to CASRGTGGSETQYF.

J is TRBJ1-2 and V is TRBV27; no clear D gene. CDR1 is MNHEY and CDR2 is SMNVEV in the germline V gene (reference sequence). V was shortened by 4 bases and J by 6 bases, with 15 bases between the two germline ends. The CDR3 totals 14 residues. CDR3 coding DNA: TGTGCCAGCAGTTCCGGACCCTTAGGCGATGGCTACACCTTC. Encoded protein: CASSSGPLGDGYTF.

This clone was counted a single time. The V call is TRBV14, the J call TRBJ1-3; D possibly corresponds to TRBD1 (6 bases). The V and J ends lost 4 bases and 3 bases respectively, with 19 bases between them. The CDR3 length is 17 residues. CDR1 SGHDN and CDR2 FVKESK come from the germline V gene. The CDR3 here is CASSLGRAGDFGNTIYF. The CDR3 DNA reads TGTGCCAGCAGCCTCGGGCGGGCAGGGGATTTTGGAAACACCATATATTTT.

This clone has a handful of counts. The rearrangement joins TRBV12-5 to TRBJ2-3; the D gene could be TRBD1 or TRBD2 (5 bases each). This CDR3 spans 18 amino acids. CDR1 and CDR2 from the germline V gene are LGHNT and FRNRAP. V was trimmed by 0 bases and J by 0 bases, leaving 16 bases between them. In DNA form, the CDR3 reads TGTGCTAGTGGTTTGGTACGGGACGGGCTCTCTAGCACAGATACGCAGTATTTT. Translated: CASGLVRDGLSSTDTQYF.

The chain links TRBV5-1 to TRBJ2-1, with TRBD2 matching 7 bases. Losses at the gene ends were 5 bases for V and 5 bases for J; bases not matched to a gene: 7. The germline gives CDR1 SGHRS, CDR2 YFSETQ. The CDR3 extends over 14 amino acids. The CDR3 DNA reads as TGCGCCAGCAGAGGTCTAGCGGCAAACAATGAGCAGTTCTTC. It codes for CASRGLAANNEQFF.

This chain uses TRBV9 with TRBJ1-6; a possible D gene is TRBD1 (6 bases). The ends were cut back, 7 bases at V and 14 bases at J, with 19 bases in the middle. The germline gives CDR1 SGDLS, CDR2 YYNGEE. The CDR3 is 13 residues long. The CDR3, as DNA: TGTGCCAGCGGCTCTGTGGGGGGGGCATCCCTCCACTTT. Residues: CASGSVGGASLHF.

This chain joins TRBV11-3 and TRBJ2-3; weak D call: TRBD1 (5 bases). Per germline, CDR1 SGHNT and CDR2 YENEEA. Deletions cut 1 base from V and 5 bases from J, with 10 bases between. The CDR3 has 14 residues. The CDR3 here is CASSLVRDGDTQYF. The CDR3, as DNA: TGTGCCAGCAGCTTAGTCAGGGATGGAGATACGCAGTATTTT.

V and J are TRBV5-1 and TRBJ2-3, with D possibly matching TRBD1 (5 bases). CDR3 length: 15 amino acids. Trimming removed 4 bases from V and 0 bases from J, with 12 bases in between. Germline V lookup: CDR1 SGHRS, CDR2 YFSETQ. CDR3 sequence (DNA): TGCGCCAGCAGCCTCACGACAGCTAGCACAGATACGCAGTATTTT. Translated, it gives CASSLTTASTDTQYF.

The chain has TRBV10-1 and TRBJ1-6; D perhaps matches TRBD1 (6 bases). This CDR3 contains 11 residues. Germline V lookup: CDR1 WNHNN, CDR2 SYGVQD (reference sequence). V was pared by 5 bases and J by 15 bases, with 11 bases between. The CDR3 is CASSYRESLHF. DNA for the CDR3: TGCGCCAGCAGTTACAGGGAAAGCCTCCACTTT.

V and J are TRBV7-2 and TRBJ1-6; D is possibly TRBD1 (5 bases). CDR1 is SGHTA and CDR2 is FQGNSA in the germline V gene. The V and J ends lost 1 base and 10 bases respectively, with 11 bases between them. There are 14 residues in the CDR3. The CDR3 reads CASSLVARGSPLHF. The CDR3 DNA sequence: TGTGCCAGCAGCTTAGTGGCCCGGGGGTCACCCCTCCACTTT. The complete variable domain, with remaining parts taken from reference TRBV7-2 and TRBJ1-6, reads GAGVSQSPSNKVTEKGKDVELRCDPISGHTALYWYRQSLGQGLEFLIYFQGNSAPDKSGLPSDRFSAERTGGSVSTLTIQRTQQEDSAVYLCASSLVARGSPLHFGNGTRLTVT.

The J gene is TRBJ2-5, the V gene TRBV29-1; a weak D match, TRBD2 (5 bases). V dropped 2 bases and J dropped 5 bases, with 12 bases sitting between them. The length of the CDR3 is 13 residues. Germline CDR1 and CDR2: SQVTM and ANQGSEA. DNA for the CDR3: TGCAGCGTTGAATTGGCGGGCGTGGAGACCCAGTACTTC. Residues: CSVELAGVETQYF.

This chain joins TRBV11-3 and TRBJ2-7, with D possibly matching TRBD2 (5 bases). The CDR3 has 15 residues. Trimming stripped 4 bases from V and 2 bases from J, with 15 bases between. Germline V CDR1 and CDR2: SGHNT, YENEEA. CDR3 coding DNA: TGTGCCAGCAGCTGGCTGGGAGCAGTGCCCTACGAGCAGTACGTC. It encodes CASSWLGAVPYEQYV.

The chain joins TRBV5-1 to TRBJ2-1; weak D call: TRBD1 (6 bases). Per the germline V gene, CDR1 is SGHRS and CDR2 is YFSETQ. The CDR3 totals 14 residues. V was pared by 0 bases and J by 4 bases, with 8 bases between. The CDR3 spells CASSLEQGYNEQFF. Here the CDR3 DNA reads TGCGCCAGCAGCTTGGAACAGGGATACAATGAGCAGTTCTTC.